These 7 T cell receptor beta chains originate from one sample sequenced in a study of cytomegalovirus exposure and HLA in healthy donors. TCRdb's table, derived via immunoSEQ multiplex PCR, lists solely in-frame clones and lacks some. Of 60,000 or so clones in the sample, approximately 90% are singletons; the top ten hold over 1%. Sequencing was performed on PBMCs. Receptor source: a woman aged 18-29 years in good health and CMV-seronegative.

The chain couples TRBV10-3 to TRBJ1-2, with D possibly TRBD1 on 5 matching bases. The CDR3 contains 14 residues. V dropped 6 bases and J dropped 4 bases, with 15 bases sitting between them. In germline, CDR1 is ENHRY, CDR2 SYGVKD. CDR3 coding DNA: TGTGCCATCAGCCAGGACATCCCTTCCTATGGCTACACCTTC. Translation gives CAISQDIPSYGYTF.

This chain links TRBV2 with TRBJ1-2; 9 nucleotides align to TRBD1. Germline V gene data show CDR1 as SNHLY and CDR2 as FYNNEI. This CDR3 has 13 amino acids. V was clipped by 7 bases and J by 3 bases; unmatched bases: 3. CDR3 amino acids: CASKGQGDYGYTF. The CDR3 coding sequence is TGTGCCAGCAAGGGACAGGGTGACTATGGCTACACCTTC. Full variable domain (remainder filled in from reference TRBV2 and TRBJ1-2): EPEVTQTPSHQVTQMGQEVILRCVPISNHLYFYWYRQILGQKVEFLVSFYNNEISEKSEIFDDQFSVERPDGSNFTLKIRSTKLEDSAMYFCASKGQGDYGYTFGSGTRLTVV.

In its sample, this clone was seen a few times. The CDR3 is CASSEAAGAGANVLTF. CDR3 in DNA: TGTGCCAGCAGTGAAGCGGCGGGTGCTGGGGCCAACGTCCTGACTTTC. The genes are TRBV6-1 and TRBJ2-6; D is perhaps TRBD2 (5 bases). Germline V lookup: CDR1 MNHNS, CDR2 SASEGT. CDR3 length: 16 residues. Trimming cost V 0 bases and J 2 bases, with 8 bases left between them.

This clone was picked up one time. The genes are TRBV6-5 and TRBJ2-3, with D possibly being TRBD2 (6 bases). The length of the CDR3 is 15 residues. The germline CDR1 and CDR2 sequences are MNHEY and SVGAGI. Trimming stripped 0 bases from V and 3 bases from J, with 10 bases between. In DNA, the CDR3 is TGTGCCAGCAGTTACTCGCCCGGGGGAACAGATACGCAGTATTTT. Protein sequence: CASSYSPGGTDTQYF.

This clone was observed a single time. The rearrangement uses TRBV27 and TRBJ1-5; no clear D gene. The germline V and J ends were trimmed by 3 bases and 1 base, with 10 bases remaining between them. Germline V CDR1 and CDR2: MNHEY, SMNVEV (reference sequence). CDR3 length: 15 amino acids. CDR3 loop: CASSLETASNQPQHF. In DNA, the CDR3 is TGTGCCAGCAGTTTGGAGACTGCCAGCAATCAGCCCCAGCATTTT.

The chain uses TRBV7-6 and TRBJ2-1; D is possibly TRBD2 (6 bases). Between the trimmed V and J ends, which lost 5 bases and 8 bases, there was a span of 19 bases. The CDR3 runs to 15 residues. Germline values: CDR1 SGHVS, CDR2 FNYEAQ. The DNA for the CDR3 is TGTGCCAGCAGCGAGGCTGCCATGGGAGGCGATGAGCAGTTCTTC. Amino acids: CASSEAAMGGDEQFF. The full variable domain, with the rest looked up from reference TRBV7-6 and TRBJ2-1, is GAGVSQSPRYKVTKRGQDVALRCDPISGHVSLYWYRQALGQGPEFLTYFNYEAQQDKSGLPNDRFSAERPEGSISTLTIQRTEQRDSAMYRCASSEAAMGGDEQFFGPGTRLTVL.

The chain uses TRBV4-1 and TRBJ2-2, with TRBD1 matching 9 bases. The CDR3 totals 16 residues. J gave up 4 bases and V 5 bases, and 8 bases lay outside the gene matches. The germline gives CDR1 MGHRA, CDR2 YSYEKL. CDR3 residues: CASSNKDRGGTGELFF. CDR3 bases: TGCGCCAGCAGCAACAAGGACAGGGGTGGCACCGGGGAGCTGTTTTTT.